The 21 T cell receptor beta chains below come from one sample, sequenced in a study of human T cells and chemical hapten exposure. TCRdb ran MiXCR on the 5' RACE reads and lists one entry per CDR3 protein. In the table there are about 140,000 distinct CDR3 sequences, approximately 4% of which are singletons. Extraction of total RNA was performed on unfractionated whole blood. Receptors were obtained from a female donor in good health.

This clonotype was detected many times. V gene TRBV12-3 or TRBV12-4 combines with J gene TRBJ2-4; 11 bases fit TRBD1. The J segment lost 7 bases and the V segment lost 2 bases, leaving 4 bases of the junction unmatched. The CDR3 runs 15 residues. CDR3 amino acids: CASSLSGTGGNIQYF. Written as DNA, the CDR3 is TGTGCCAGCAGTTTAAGCGGGACAGGGGGGAACATTCAGTACTTC.

This clonotype was found many times. This chain uses TRBV9 with TRBJ2-1; 8 bases align to TRBD1. This CDR3 comprises 17 residues. The germline V gene encodes CDR1 SGDLS and CDR2 YYNGEE. V was pared by 4 bases and J by 1 base, with 10 bases of the junction left unmatched. For the CDR3, the DNA is TGTGCCAGCAGCTTAAAACCGGACAGGGCATCCTACAATGAGCAGTTCTTC. As protein: CASSLKPDRASYNEQFF.

This clonotype was detected many times. The gene calls are TRBV19 and TRBJ2-4, with 7 positions matching TRBD2. The length of the CDR3 is 15 residues. Per the germline V gene, CDR1 is LNHDA and CDR2 is SQIVND (reference sequence). Trimming took 3 bases from V and 10 from J; bases not matched to a gene: 12. For the CDR3, the DNA is TGTGCCAGTAGTATCGGGGGGACGGCCCGCGGGATTCAGTACTTC. It codes for CASSIGGTARGIQYF.

This clonotype appeared many times. The CDR3 DNA sequence: TGTGCCAGCAGCTTAGGTGGACGATCGTATGTGGAGCTGTTTTTT. Its protein is CASSLGGRSYVELFF. The chain links TRBV7-2 to TRBJ2-2; D not certain. The V gene lost 1 base and the J gene lost 10 bases, with 16 bases spanning the gap. Looked up from germline, CDR1 is SGHTA and CDR2 is FQGNSA. There are 15 residues in the CDR3.

This clonotype was counted only a few times. Written as DNA, the CDR3 is TGTGCCAGCAGCCAAGGACAGGGTAGTCAAGAGACCCAGTACTTC. This codes for CASSQGQGSQETQYF. The gene calls are TRBV14 and TRBJ2-5; 7 bases agree with TRBD1. The CDR3 runs 15 residues. The germline V gene has CDR1 SGHDN and CDR2 FVKESK. Trimming took 1 base from V and 2 from J; bases not matched to a gene: 4.

This clonotype showed up many times. The genes are TRBV7-2 and TRBJ2-1, with a possible D match to TRBD2 (5 bases). Trimming took off 5 bases at V and 6 bases at J, with 17 bases between the two ends. CDR3 length equals 15 residues. Germline CDR1 SGHTA, CDR2 FQGNSA. CDR3 bases: TGTGCCAGCAGCACAAGCCCCGGGGTAGTCAATGAGCAGTTCTTC. Protein: CASSTSPGVVNEQFF.

This clonotype was detected many times. The V and J genes are TRBV14 and TRBJ1-1, with a weak D call TRBD1 (5 bases). Germline values: CDR1 SGHDN, CDR2 FVKESK. Trimming stripped 4 bases from V and 4 bases from J, with 13 bases between. The CDR3 contains 14 residues. The CDR3 loop reads CASSPAGLGTEAFF. The DNA of the CDR3 is TGTGCCAGCAGCCCTGCAGGGCTAGGCACTGAAGCTTTCTTT. The variable domain in full, with the rest retrieved from reference TRBV14 and TRBJ1-1, is EAGVTQFPSHSVIEKGQTVTLRCDPISGHDNLYWYRRVMGKEIKFLLHFVKESKQDESGMPNNRFLAERTGGTYSTLKVQPAELEDSGVYFCASSPAGLGTEAFFGQGTRLTVV.

This clonotype was found many times. The J gene is TRBJ2-1, the V gene TRBV6-4; D remains ambiguous. Germline CDR1 MRHNA, CDR2 SNTAGT. The CDR3 runs to 16 residues. Trimming took off 0 bases at V and 7 bases at J, with 16 bases between the two ends. This chain's CDR3 is CASSDSGGVGPNEQFF. The CDR3 DNA sequence: TGTGCCAGCAGTGACTCTGGCGGTGTAGGTCCAAATGAGCAGTTCTTC.

This clonotype appeared many times. V is TRBV5-1 and J is TRBJ2-7; D assignment may be TRBD1 or TRBD2 (5 bases each). Trimming removed 0 bases at V and 4 bases at J, with 11 bases between. Germline V gene data show CDR1 as SGHRS and CDR2 as YFSETQ. There are 14 residues in the CDR3. CDR3 region: CASSLGTEGYEQYF. The CDR3 DNA reads TGCGCCAGCAGCTTGGGGACCGAGGGGTACGAGCAGTACTTC. The variable domain in full, completed from reference TRBV5-1 and TRBJ2-7, reads KAGVTQTPRYLIKTRGQQVTLSCSPISGHRSVSWYQQTPGQGLQFLFEYFSETQRNKGNFPGRFSGRQFSNSRSEMNVSTLELGDSALYLCASSLGTEGYEQYFGPGTRLTVT.

The genes are TRBV9 and TRBJ2-5, with 9 nucleotides matching TRBD2. Germline V gene lookup returns CDR1 SGDLS and CDR2 YYNGEE. The CDR3 sequence is 15 residues long. J gave up 2 bases and V 1 base, and 3 bases lay outside the gene matches. CDR3 DNA: TGTGCCAGCAGCGTACTAGCGGGACCACAAGAGACCCAGTACTTC. The encoded protein is CASSVLAGPQETQYF.

This clonotype was counted many times. The chain uses TRBV20-1 and TRBJ2-5; D gene uncertain. CDR1 and CDR2 from the germline V gene are DFQATT and SNEGSKA (reference sequence). The CDR3 has 12 amino acids. The ends were cut back, 2 bases at V and 4 bases at J, with 8 bases in the middle. The CDR3 spells CSARFGPETQYF. The CDR3 nucleotides read TGCAGTGCTAGATTCGGCCCAGAGACCCAGTACTTC.

The sample holds many counts of this clonotype. V is TRBV20-1 and J is TRBJ2-3; 7 nucleotides line up with TRBD2. The V segment lost 5 bases and the J segment 2 bases; nucleotides outside the gene matches: 10. The CDR3 runs to 15 residues. CDR1 is DFQATT and CDR2 is SNEGSKA in the germline V gene (reference sequence). The CDR3 reads CSALGQRGVTDTQYF. The CDR3 DNA is TGCAGTGCTCTAGGCCAGCGGGGAGTCACAGATACGCAGTATTTT.

This clonotype was picked up many times. This chain connects TRBV2 to TRBJ2-5; D not certain. Looked up from germline, CDR1 is SNHLY and CDR2 is FYNNEI. The CDR3 spans 12 residues. Trimming removed 3 bases from V and 4 bases from J, with 6 bases in between. The CDR3 protein is CASSDGLETQYF. The CDR3, as DNA: TGTGCCAGCAGTGATGGGTTAGAGACCCAGTACTTC.

Ten or more counts support this clonotype. V is TRBV7-2 and J is TRBJ1-6; no clear D. V lost 5 bases, J lost 0 bases, and 17 bases lay in between. In germline, CDR1 is SGHTA, CDR2 FQGNSA. There are 18 residues in the CDR3. CDR3 sequence: CASSLQGRISSYNSPLHF. CDR3 coding DNA: TGTGCCAGCAGCCTCCAAGGACGGATTAGCTCCTATAATTCACCCCTCCACTTT.

There are many counts of this clonotype. The CDR3 spells CSVEEGTGETQYF. CDR3 DNA sequence: TGCAGCGTTGAAGAGGGCACCGGAGAGACCCAGTACTTC. The gene calls are TRBV29-1 and TRBJ2-5; no clear D gene. V lost 0 bases and J lost 4, with 9 bases in between. Looked up from germline, CDR1 is SQVTM and CDR2 is ANQGSEA. This CDR3 is built from 13 residues.

This clonotype has at least ten counts. V is TRBV7-2 and J is TRBJ1-5; D gene uncertain. Trimming pared 1 base from V and 3 bases from J, leaving 7 bases between. This CDR3 contains 14 residues. Germline values: CDR1 SGHTA, CDR2 FQGNSA. The CDR3 DNA reads as TGTGCCAGCAGCTTAGTTCAGATCAATCAGCCCCAGCATTTT. This gives the protein CASSLVQINQPQHF. The variable domain in full, completed from reference TRBV7-2 and TRBJ1-5, reads GAGVSQSPSNKVTEKGKDVELRCDPISGHTALYWYRQSLGQGLEFLIYFQGNSAPDKSGLPSDRFSAERTGGSVSTLTIQRTQQEDSAVYLCASSLVQINQPQHFGDGTRLSIL.

This clonotype was counted at least ten times. This sequence joins TRBV6-2 or TRBV6-3 and TRBJ1-1, with D unresolved. Germline values: CDR1 MNHEY, CDR2 SVGEGT. V lost 8 bases and J lost 2, with 9 bases in between. The CDR3 runs to 12 residues. CDR3 DNA sequence: TGTGCCAGCTCGGACCCAAACACTGAAGCTTTCTTT. Encoded protein: CASSDPNTEAFF.

The CDR3 DNA reads as TGCAGTGCCGCCGGGCCAACCGTCGAGCAGTACTTC. Protein product: CSAAGPTVEQYF. The rearrangement joins TRBV20-1 to TRBJ2-7; D remains ambiguous. Trimming took off 6 bases at V and 6 bases at J, with 15 bases between the two ends. This CDR3 comprises 12 residues. The V gene's germline CDR1 is DFQATT and CDR2 SNEGSKA (reference sequence).

This clonotype was seen a few times. This chain links TRBV6-2 or TRBV6-3 with TRBJ2-1; D is unresolved. This CDR3 has 14 residues. V was cut by 5 bases and J by 0 bases, with 8 bases left in between. The germline V gene encodes CDR1 MNHEY and CDR2 SVGEGT. This chain's CDR3 is CASSKLSSYNEQFF. The CDR3 region has the DNA TGTGCCAGCAGTAAGCTAAGCTCCTACAATGAGCAGTTCTTC.

The sample holds many counts of this clonotype. The chain employs TRBV3-1 and TRBJ2-5; D might be TRBD2 (6 bases). V dropped 5 bases and J dropped 0 bases, with 7 bases sitting between them. The CDR3 is 13 amino acids. The V gene's germline CDR1 is LGHDT and CDR2 YNNKEL (reference sequence). CDR3 region: CASSGGNQETQYF. DNA for the CDR3: TGTGCCAGCAGCGGGGGGAACCAAGAGACCCAGTACTTC.

This clonotype turned up a few times. The chain is built from TRBV6-5 and TRBJ1-2; D is perhaps TRBD1 (5 bases). This CDR3 spans 15 amino acids. The germline V gene encodes CDR1 MNHEY and CDR2 SVGAGI. V lost 1 base to trimming and J lost 7 bases, with 16 bases between them. Written as DNA, the CDR3 is TGTGCCAGCAGTTACTGGAGCGGGACTCCCCGTGGCTACACCTTC. Translation: CASSYWSGTPRGYTF.